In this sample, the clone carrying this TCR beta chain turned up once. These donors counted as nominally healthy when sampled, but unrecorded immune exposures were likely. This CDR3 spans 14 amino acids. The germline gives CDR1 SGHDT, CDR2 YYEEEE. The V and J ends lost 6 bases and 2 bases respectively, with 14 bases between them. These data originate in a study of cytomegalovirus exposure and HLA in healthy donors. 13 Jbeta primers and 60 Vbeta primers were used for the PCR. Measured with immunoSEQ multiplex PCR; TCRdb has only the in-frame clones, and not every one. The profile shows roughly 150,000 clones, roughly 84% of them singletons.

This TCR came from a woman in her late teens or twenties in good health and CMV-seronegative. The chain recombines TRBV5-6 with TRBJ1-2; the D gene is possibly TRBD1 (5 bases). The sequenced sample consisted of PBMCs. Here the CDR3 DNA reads TGTGCCAGCAACTTTAGGGGCGCGAACTATGGCTACACCTTC. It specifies CASNFRGANYGYTF.